These T cell receptor beta chains were read from a single sample in a study of cytomegalovirus exposure and HLA in healthy donors. Produced via immunoSEQ multiplex PCR; TCRdb's table is partial and in-frame only. The table has 130,000 to 150,000 clones, around two thirds seen once. Material for sequencing was PBMCs. These receptors came from a man between 18 and 29 years old in good health and CMV-seropositive. The CDR3 runs from the conserved cysteine through the conserved F or W. The D gene is left open where the match is weak. A row's size may be missing; if present it is once, few, many or a size class.

size: few
V: TRBV9
J: TRBJ1-3
D: -
DNA: TGTGCCAGCAGCGTAGACCCAAGGAGGGCCTCTGGAAACACCATATATTTT
CDR3: CASSVDPRRASGNTIYF

size: -
V: TRBV5-8
J: TRBJ1-5
D: -
DNA: TGTGCCAGCAGCCCCGGACAGCGTAATCAGCCCCAGCATTTT
CDR3: CASSPGQRNQPQHF

size: few
V: TRBV29-1
J: TRBJ2-7
D: TRBD1
DNA: TGCAGCGCTACGACAGGGAGCTCCTACGAGCAGTACTTC
CDR3: CSATTGSSYEQYF

size: -
V: TRBV5-6
J: TRBJ2-7
D: TRBD1
DNA: TGTGCCAGCAGCTGGGGGACAGGGACCTACGAGCAGTACTTC
CDR3: CASSWGTGTYEQYF

size: -
V: TRBV4-1
J: TRBJ1-5
D: -
DNA: TGCGCCAGCAGCCAAGGGGGTCGGCAGGGAAGTCAGCCCCAGCATTTT
CDR3: CASSQGGRQGSQPQHF

size: few
V: TRBV6-6
J: TRBJ1-3
D: -
DNA: TGTGCCAGCAGGCGAGGAAACACCATATATTTT
CDR3: CASRRGNTIYF

size: few
V: TRBV10-2
J: TRBJ2-5
D: -
DNA: TGCGCCAGCAGTGGCCGCGACCAGTACTTC
CDR3: CASSGRDQYF

size: few
V: TRBV12-5
J: TRBJ2-1
D: -
DNA: TGTGCTAGTGGTTTGGCCGTTAATAGATACAATGAGCAGTTCTTC
CDR3: CASGLAVNRYNEQFF

size: few
V: TRBV5-4
J: TRBJ1-3
D: TRBD1
DNA: TGTGCCAGCAGCCTGGACAGGGCTTTCTCTGGAAACACCATATATTTT
CDR3: CASSLDRAFSGNTIYF

size: few
V: TRBV5-4
J: TRBJ1-2
D: -
DNA: TGTGCCAGCAGTCAGGGGTATGGCTACACCTTC
CDR3: CASSQGYGYTF

size: -
V: TRBV18
J: TRBJ2-7
D: -
DNA: TGTGCCAGCTCACCACAGGTAGCGGAAGCCTACGAGCAGTACTTC
CDR3: CASSPQVAEAYEQYF

size: once
V: TRBV27
J: TRBJ1-2
D: -
DNA: TGTGCCAGCAGTTTATCTACATCTTCAGCGGGCTACACCTTC
CDR3: CASSLSTSSAGYTF

size: -
V: TRBV5-1
J: TRBJ2-4
D: -
DNA: TGCGCCAGCAGCTGGGGATGGGGGGGCGAAGCCAAAAACATTCAGTACTTC
CDR3: CASSWGWGGEAKNIQYF

size: -
V: TRBV7-7
J: TRBJ1-1
D: -
DNA: TGTGCTAGCAGCTTAGGTATGAACACTGAAGCTTTCTTT
CDR3: CASSLGMNTEAFF

size: -
V: TRBV11-2
J: TRBJ2-1
D: -
DNA: TGTGCCAGCAGCCTTCCTGGCGGCAATGAGCAGTTCTTC
CDR3: CASSLPGGNEQFF

size: -
V: TRBV15
J: TRBJ2-4
D: TRBD1
DNA: TGTGCCACCAGCAGAGTGGGACAGCCCAAAAACATTCAGTACTTC
CDR3: CATSRVGQPKNIQYF

size: once
V: TRBV28
J: TRBJ2-7
D: TRBD1
DNA: TGTGCCAGCAGGCGACCGGGACAGGGGTACGAGCAGTACTTC
CDR3: CASRRPGQGYEQYF

size: -
V: TRBV6-5
J: TRBJ1-5
D: -
DNA: TGTGCCAGCAGTTACGCGGGGAATCGGAATCAGCCCCAGCATTTT
CDR3: CASSYAGNRNQPQHF

size: -
V: TRBV19
J: TRBJ2-7
D: -
DNA: TGTGCCAGTAGTATAGACTCTCAAGCCTCCTACGAGCAGTACTTC
CDR3: CASSIDSQASYEQYF

size: -
V: TRBV4-1
J: TRBJ1-6
D: -
DNA: TGCGCCAGCAGCCAAAGCGGAAACTCACCCCTCCACTTT
CDR3: CASSQSGNSPLHF

size: once
V: TRBV6-1
J: TRBJ1-1
D: TRBD1
DNA: TGTGCCAGCAGGCAGACAGGGCCGGGAACTGAAGCTTTCTTT
CDR3: CASRQTGPGTEAFF

size: few
V: TRBV4-3
J: TRBJ1-2
D: -
DNA: TGCGCCAGCAGCCAAGATCGGGGTAACTATGGCTACACCTTC
CDR3: CASSQDRGNYGYTF

size: -
V: TRBV28
J: TRBJ2-7
D: -
DNA: TGTGCCAGCAGCCCCGGACAGCCTCCCTACGAGCAGTACTTC
CDR3: CASSPGQPPYEQYF

size: -
V: TRBV7-7
J: TRBJ2-2
D: TRBD1
DNA: TGTGCTAGCAGCAGAGACAGGGTGGTGAACACCGGGGAGCTGTTTTTT
CDR3: CASSRDRVVNTGELFF

size: -
V: TRBV9
J: TRBJ2-5
D: -
DNA: TGTGCCAGCAGCGGGAGCGTGCAAGAGACCCAGTACTTC
CDR3: CASSGSVQETQYF

size: medium-sized
V: TRBV7-8
J: TRBJ1-5
D: -
DNA: TGTGCCAGCAGCTTACCAGGGGGCAATCAGCCCCAGCATTTT
CDR3: CASSLPGGNQPQHF

size: few
V: TRBV6-5
J: TRBJ1-2
D: -
DNA: TGTGCCACCCGGGCGGGGTTCCATAACTATGGCTACACCTTC
CDR3: CATRAGFHNYGYTF

size: -
V: TRBV28
J: TRBJ2-5
D: TRBD2
DNA: TGTGCCAGCAGTTTACGGACTAGCGGCCAAGAGACCCAGTACTTC
CDR3: CASSLRTSGQETQYF

size: -
V: TRBV30
J: TRBJ2-2
D: TRBD2
DNA: TGTGCCTGGAGTAGCGGGAGGGCCACCGGGGAGCTGTTTTTT
CDR3: CAWSSGRATGELFF

size: -
V: TRBV6-1
J: TRBJ1-1
D: -
DNA: TGTGCCAGCAGTCCCGTACAGGGAATGAACACTGAAGCTTTCTTT
CDR3: CASSPVQGMNTEAFF

size: few
V: TRBV11-3
J: TRBJ2-3
D: TRBD2
DNA: TGTGCCAGCAGCTTGGGACTAGCCACAGATACGCAGTATTTT
CDR3: CASSLGLATDTQYF

size: -
V: TRBV6-4
J: TRBJ2-1
D: -
DNA: TGTGCCAGCAGCCGCGAGTCGAACAATGAGCAGTTCTTC
CDR3: CASSRESNNEQFF

size: -
V: TRBV5-4
J: TRBJ2-7
D: -
DNA: TGTGCCAGCAGCGCCGGACAAGCCGAGCAGTACTTC
CDR3: CASSAGQAEQYF

size: -
V: TRBV2
J: TRBJ2-7
D: TRBD1
DNA: TGTGCCAGCAGTGACAGGGGGCGATACGAGCAGTACTTC
CDR3: CASSDRGRYEQYF

size: -
V: TRBV9
J: TRBJ1-1
D: -
DNA: TGTGCCAGCAGCGTAGCCCAAAACACTGAAGCTTTCTTT
CDR3: CASSVAQNTEAFF

size: -
V: TRBV21-1
J: TRBJ2-6
D: -
DNA: TGTGCCAGCAGCAAGAGGCCTGGGGCCAACGTCCTGACTTTC
CDR3: CASSKRPGANVLTF

size: -
V: TRBV6-6
J: TRBJ2-3
D: TRBD2
DNA: TGTGCCAGCAGCCTGCGGGGGGGCACAGATACGCAGTATTTT
CDR3: CASSLRGGTDTQYF

size: -
V: TRBV18
J: TRBJ2-2
D: TRBD2
DNA: TGTGCCAGCTCACCGATTACTAGCGGGGGTTACACCGGGGAGCTGTTTTTT
CDR3: CASSPITSGGYTGELFF

size: -
V: TRBV11-2
J: TRBJ2-7
D: TRBD2
DNA: TGTGCCAGCAGCCCCTCGGGGAGCGGGAGGGCCTACGAGCAGTACTTC
CDR3: CASSPSGSGRAYEQYF

size: -
V: TRBV19
J: TRBJ1-4
D: TRBD1
DNA: TGTGCCAGTAGGGGACAGTTCAATGAAAAACTGTTTTTT
CDR3: CASRGQFNEKLFF

size: -
V: TRBV2
J: TRBJ1-1
D: TRBD1
DNA: TGTGCCAGCAGTAGACAGGGGCTAGCTTTCTTT
CDR3: CASSRQGLAFF

size: -
V: TRBV5-1
J: TRBJ2-3
D: TRBD1
DNA: TGCGCCAGCAGCTTGTCCGGGACAGGGATAGATACGCAGTATTTT
CDR3: CASSLSGTGIDTQYF

size: once
V: TRBV2
J: TRBJ2-2
D: -
DNA: TGTGCCAGCCCGAAGGGGTCGAACACCGGGGAGCTGTTTTTT
CDR3: CASPKGSNTGELFF

size: -
V: TRBV27
J: TRBJ1-1
D: TRBD1
DNA: TGTGCCAGCAGGGGACAGGTGAACACTGAAGCTTTCTTT
CDR3: CASRGQVNTEAFF

size: -
V: TRBV20-1
J: TRBJ1-6
D: -
DNA: TGCAGTGCCCCCCGTCGGCCCCTCCACTTT
CDR3: CSAPRRPLHF

size: -
V: TRBV11-1
J: TRBJ2-1
D: TRBD2
DNA: TGTGCCAGCAGCTTAGCGTTTAGCGGGGGATACAATGAGCAGTTCTTC
CDR3: CASSLAFSGGYNEQFF

size: few
V: TRBV29-1
J: TRBJ1-5
D: -
DNA: TGCAGCGTTAGGGAAGGGGGTAATCAGCCCCAGCATTTT
CDR3: CSVREGGNQPQHF

size: -
V: TRBV2
J: TRBJ2-2
D: -
DNA: TGTGCCAGCGGGGGGATTGTAAACACCGGGGAGCTGTTTTTT
CDR3: CASGGIVNTGELFF

size: -
V: TRBV29-1
J: TRBJ2-5
D: -
DNA: TGCAGCGCGACTAGGCGGGAGACCCAGTACTTC
CDR3: CSATRRETQYF

size: -
V: TRBV6-5
J: TRBJ2-7
D: TRBD1
DNA: TGTGCCAGCAGCCGGACAGGGGTCTACGAGCAGTACTTC
CDR3: CASSRTGVYEQYF